This T cell receptor (beta chain) stems from a study of tumour-infiltrating T cells in Burkitt lymphoma. Across the study: Repertoire clonality predicted overall and progression-free survival.

Germline assignment: CDR1 LGHNA and CDR2 YSLEER. The CDR3 is 14 amino acids. Trimming took off 1 base at V and 3 bases at J, with 9 bases between the two ends. Sequencing was performed with immunoSEQ multiplex PCR; in TCRdb, only in-frame clones are kept and a portion is missing. Of thousands of clones detected, 73% appear once; the ten largest clones hold about 40%. Only a few counts were recorded for this clone. Other DNA sequences in the sample encode the same CDR3. The receptor was derived from a human donor with diffuse large B-cell lymphoma. V and J are TRBV4-3 and TRBJ1-2, with D perhaps TRBD1 (5 bases). The sample was tumor tissue. CDR3 in DNA: TGCGCCAGCAGCCAAGCAGACAGCCACTATGGCTACACCTTC. Encoded protein: CASSQADSHYGYTF.